Included here is one TCR beta chain sequence, with context. In germline, CDR1 is SGHTA, CDR2 FQGNSA. The CDR3 has 15 residues. V shed 3 bases and J shed 1 base, with 12 bases lying between them. Isolated RNA was reverse transcribed in full, so expressed TCRB transcripts were sequenced. This table comes from immunoSEQ multiplex PCR, and its TCRdb copy is limited to in-frame clones, with some not included. Of 390,000 or so clones listed, approximately 15% are singletons. This sample was included in a study of beta chain features in type 1 diabetes. The clonotype originates from a man between 25 and 39 years old in good health. The chain uses TRBV7-2 and TRBJ1-1, with D possibly TRBD1 on 5 matching bases. Material: naive CD4+ T cells from blood. The CDR3 DNA reads TGTGCCAGCAGCTTCAGTGGCAGGGCGAACACTGAAGCTTTCTTT. Translating gives CASSFSGRANTEAFF.